This TCR beta chain originates from a study of monozygotic twins with inflammatory bowel disease. The CDR3 runs to 15 residues. In germline, CDR1 is SEHNR, CDR2 FQNEAQ (reference sequence). Donors each contributed one blood sample measuring 2 to 3 ml. TCRdb reanalyzed the 5' RACE reads, giving one entry per CDR3 protein sequence and no DNA. In total, the table holds 200,000 to 250,000 distinct CDR3 sequences. Material for sequencing was blood. V usage is TRBV7-9 and J usage is TRBJ2-7; TCRdb's D gene call, TRBD1, goes unchecked for lack of DNA. The receptor comes from a human donor with ulcerative colitis or Crohn's disease, or a healthy co-twin of an affected twin (not recorded which). The CDR3 sequence is CASSSWTLKSAEQYF.